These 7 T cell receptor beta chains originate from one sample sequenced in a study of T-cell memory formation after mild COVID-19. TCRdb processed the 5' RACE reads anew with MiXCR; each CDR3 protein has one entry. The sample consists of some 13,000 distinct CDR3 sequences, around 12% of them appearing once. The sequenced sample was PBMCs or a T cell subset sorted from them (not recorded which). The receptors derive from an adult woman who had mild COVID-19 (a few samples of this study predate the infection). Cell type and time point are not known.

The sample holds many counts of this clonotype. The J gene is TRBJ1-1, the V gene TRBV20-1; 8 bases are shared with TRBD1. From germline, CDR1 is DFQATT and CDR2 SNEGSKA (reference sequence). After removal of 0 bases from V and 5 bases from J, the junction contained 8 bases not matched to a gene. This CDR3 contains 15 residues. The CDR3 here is CSARDLQGARTEAFF. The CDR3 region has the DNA TGCAGTGCTAGAGATCTCCAGGGGGCGCGTACTGAAGCTTTCTTT.

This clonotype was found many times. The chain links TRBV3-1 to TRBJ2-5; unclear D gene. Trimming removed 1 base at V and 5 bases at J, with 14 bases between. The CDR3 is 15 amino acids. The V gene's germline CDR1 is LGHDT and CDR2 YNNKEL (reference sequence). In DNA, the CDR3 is TGTGCCAGCAGCCAAGGTTCGCTATCGAGGGAGACCCAGTACTTC. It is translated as CASSQGSLSRETQYF.

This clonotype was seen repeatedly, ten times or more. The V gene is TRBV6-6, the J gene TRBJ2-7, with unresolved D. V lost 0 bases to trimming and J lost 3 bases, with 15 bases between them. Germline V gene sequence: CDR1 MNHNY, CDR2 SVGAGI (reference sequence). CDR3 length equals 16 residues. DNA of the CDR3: TGTGCCAGCAGTTACTCGATAAGACTGACCGGCTACGAGCAGTACTTC. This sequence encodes CASSYSIRLTGYEQYF.

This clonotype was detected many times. The CDR3 DNA sequence: TGCAGCGTTGTGTTATGGGGTCCCGGGGAGCTGTTTTTT. It is translated as CSVVLWGPGELFF. The rearrangement links TRBV29-1 to TRBJ2-2, with D uncertain. This CDR3 is 13 amino acids long. With 4 bases removed from V and 6 bases from J, the gap between germline ends came to 12 bases. Germline V gene lookup returns CDR1 SQVTM and CDR2 ANQGSEA.

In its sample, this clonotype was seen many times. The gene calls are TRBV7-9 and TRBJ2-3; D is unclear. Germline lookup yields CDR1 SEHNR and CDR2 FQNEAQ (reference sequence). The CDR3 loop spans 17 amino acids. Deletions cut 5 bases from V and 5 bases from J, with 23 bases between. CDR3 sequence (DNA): TGTGCCAGCAGCGTTCCCCTATGGCACCCCAGTGGAGATACGCAGTATTTT. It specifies CASSVPLWHPSGDTQYF.

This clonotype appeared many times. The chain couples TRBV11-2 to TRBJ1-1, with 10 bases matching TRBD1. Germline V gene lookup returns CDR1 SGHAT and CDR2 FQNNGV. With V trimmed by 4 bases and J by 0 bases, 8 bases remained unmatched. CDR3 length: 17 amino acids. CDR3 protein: CASSSNGTGALNTEAFF. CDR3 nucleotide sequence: TGTGCCAGCAGCTCAAACGGGACAGGGGCGTTGAACACTGAAGCTTTCTTT.

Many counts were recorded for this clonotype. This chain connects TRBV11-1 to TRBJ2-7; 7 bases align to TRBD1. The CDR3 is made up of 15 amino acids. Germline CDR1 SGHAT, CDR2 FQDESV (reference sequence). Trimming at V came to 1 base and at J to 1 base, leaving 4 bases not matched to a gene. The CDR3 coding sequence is TGTGCCAGCAGCTTAGGTAGGGGGCGATCCTACGAGCAGTACTTC. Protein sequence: CASSLGRGRSYEQYF.